A single sample is the source of the 19 T cell receptor beta chains below, sequenced in a study of blood T cell repertoires in COVID-19. Sequencing used immunoSEQ multiplex PCR; TCRdb keeps in-frame clones, though not all of them. The sample shows roughly 300,000 clones, about 93% of them seen only once. The sequencing sample was made of peripheral blood. The source of these receptors is a woman under 40 with COVID-19, enrolled during active disease.

The chain joins TRBV28 to TRBJ1-2; D call uncertain. From germline, CDR1 is MDHEN and CDR2 SYDVKM. The CDR3 runs to 15 residues. The V and J ends lost 5 bases and 4 bases respectively, with 17 bases between them. CDR3 sequence (DNA): TGTGCCAGCAGTCCTGGGCGGGGAGAGGGCTATGGCTACACCTTC. Protein sequence: CASSPGRGEGYGYTF.

V usage is TRBV12-3 or TRBV12-4 and J usage is TRBJ1-1, with no clear D. V gave up 2 bases and J gave up 12 bases, with 13 bases separating them. CDR3 length equals 12 residues. The CDR3 is CASSLSAVQTFF. In nucleotides, the CDR3 is TGTGCCAGCAGTTTATCTGCAGTACAGACTTTCTTT.

As DNA, the CDR3 is TGCGCCAGCAGCTTAACTTTAGCCTGGCAAGAGACCCAGTACTTC. Translated: CASSLTLAWQETQYF. The genes are TRBV5-1 and TRBJ2-5; D unresolved. The V end was cut by 2 bases, the J end by 2 bases, with 13 bases between. This CDR3 is built from 15 residues. Germline assignment: CDR1 SGHRS and CDR2 YFSETQ.

This clone was found a few times. The rearrangement links TRBV7-2 to TRBJ2-5; D is possibly TRBD2 (6 bases). This CDR3 spans 15 amino acids. Germline V gene lookup returns CDR1 SGHTA and CDR2 FQGNSA. The ends were cut back, 1 base at V and 6 bases at J, with 15 bases in the middle. CDR3 amino acids: CASSLDAGGGKTQYF. The CDR3 nucleotides read TGTGCCAGCAGCTTAGATGCCGGGGGAGGAAAGACCCAGTACTTC.

This clone was observed a single time. This chain joins TRBV9 and TRBJ1-3; weak D call: TRBD1 (6 bases). Per germline, CDR1 SGDLS and CDR2 YYNGEE. The length of the CDR3 is 16 residues. V was shortened by 0 bases and J by 3 bases, with 13 bases between the two germline ends. The CDR3 protein is CASSVGLTGSGNTIYF. CDR3 in DNA: TGTGCCAGCAGCGTAGGGCTCACAGGGAGTGGAAACACCATATATTTT.

This chain joins TRBV2 and TRBJ2-1, with 8 bases fitting TRBD2. The CDR3 runs 12 residues. CDR1 and CDR2 (germline): SNHLY, FYNNEI. Germline trimming cut 7 bases from V and 6 bases from J; bases unmatched to any gene: 2. Written as DNA, the CDR3 is TGTGCCAGCACCGGGACTAGCAATGAGCAGTTCTTC. This sequence encodes CASTGTSNEQFF. Based on the CDR3 plus reference TRBV2 and TRBJ2-1, the full variable domain is EPEVTQTPSHQVTQMGQEVILRCVPISNHLYFYWYRQILGQKVEFLVSFYNNEISEKSEIFDDQFSVERPDGSNFTLKIRSTKLEDSAMYFCASTGTSNEQFFGPGTRLTVL.

The V call is TRBV6-5, the J call TRBJ1-2; D unclear. Germline V gene sequence: CDR1 MNHEY, CDR2 SVGAGI. V lost 2 bases, J lost 4 bases, and 14 bases lay in between. This CDR3 region has 15 residues. DNA of the CDR3: TGTGCCAGCAGTTACCATCCGGAGGAGAGCTATGGCTACACCTTC. Residues: CASSYHPEESYGYTF.

The V gene is TRBV7-9, the J gene TRBJ2-2, with 13 bases matching TRBD2. Germline assignment: CDR1 SEHNR and CDR2 FQNEAQ (reference sequence). The V gene end was trimmed by 6 bases and the J gene end by 6 bases; junction bases not matched to a gene: 4. There are 15 residues in the CDR3. CDR3 coding DNA: TGTGCCAGCAGACGGACTAGCGGGAGCCCCGGGGAGCTGTTTTTT. This gives the protein CASRRTSGSPGELFF.

This clone was found a few times. The chain carries TRBV19 and TRBJ1-6, with 8 bases aligning to TRBD1. Germline CDR1 and CDR2: LNHDA and SQIVND (reference sequence). The length of the CDR3 is 14 residues. The V and J ends lost 3 bases and 7 bases, in that order; junction bases with no gene match: 2. The CDR3 region is CASSMGQENSPLHF. CDR3 coding DNA: TGTGCCAGTAGTATGGGACAGGAGAATTCACCCCTCCACTTT.

This clone was seen once. The V gene is TRBV25-1, the J gene TRBJ2-1, with 13 bases that match TRBD2. From germline, CDR1 is MGHDK and CDR2 SYGVNS. CDR3 length: 17 residues. With V trimmed by 1 base and J by 2 bases, 2 bases remained unmatched. The CDR3 is CASSESTSGRAYNEQFF. CDR3 nucleotides: TGTGCCAGCAGTGAATCCACTAGCGGGAGGGCCTACAATGAGCAGTTCTTC.

The rearrangement links TRBV19 to TRBJ2-7, with TRBD1 matching over 9 bases. Germline CDR1 is LNHDA and CDR2 is SQIVND (reference sequence). Trimming at V came to 6 bases and at J to 6 bases, leaving 6 bases not matched to a gene. The CDR3 has 13 amino acids. CDR3 in amino acids: CASSDTGGREQYF. The CDR3 nucleotides are TGTGCCAGTAGCGATACAGGGGGCCGCGAGCAGTACTTC.

The chain employs TRBV5-1 and TRBJ2-5; D call uncertain. Trimming stripped 4 bases from V and 2 bases from J, with 9 bases between. The CDR3 length is 13 residues. Looked up from germline, CDR1 is SGHRS and CDR2 is YFSETQ. The CDR3: CASSRRVQETQYF. CDR3 DNA sequence: TGCGCCAGCAGCCGACGGGTACAAGAGACCCAGTACTTC.

The chain employs TRBV4-3 and TRBJ1-4, with 8 positions matching TRBD1. The trim removed 4 bases at V and 7 bases at J, leaving 5 bases unmatched. The CDR3 loop spans 14 amino acids. Looked up from germline, CDR1 is LGHNA and CDR2 is YSLEER. The chain's CDR3 is CASSPGQDREKLFF. CDR3 nucleotide sequence: TGCGCCAGCAGCCCGGGACAGGACCGTGAAAAACTGTTTTTT.

This clone was counted only a few times. The V and J genes are TRBV29-1 and TRBJ2-3; tentative D call: TRBD2 (6 bases). Germline V gene sequence: CDR1 SQVTM, CDR2 ANQGSEA. V shed 7 bases and J shed 4 bases, with 9 bases lying between them. This CDR3 contains 11 residues. The CDR3 region is CSAGASDTQYF. The CDR3 coding sequence is TGCAGCGCGGGAGCCTCAGATACGCAGTATTTT.

The chain couples TRBV29-1 to TRBJ2-1; 9 nucleotides match TRBD2. Germline CDR1 and CDR2: SQVTM and ANQGSEA. V shed 3 bases, J shed 3 bases, and the junction held 3 bases outside the gene matches. This CDR3 comprises 14 residues. CDR3 DNA sequence: TGCAGCGTTGACCCTAGCGGGAACTACAATGAGCAGTTCTTC. Translation gives CSVDPSGNYNEQFF.

The chain links TRBV4-1 to TRBJ2-2; 8 nucleotides align to TRBD2. This CDR3 comprises 17 residues. Germline lookup yields CDR1 MGHRA and CDR2 YSYEKL. After removal of 1 base from V and 3 bases from J, the junction contained 7 bases not matched to a gene. The CDR3 reads CASSQAASGSYTGELFF. The CDR3 DNA follows: TGCGCCAGCAGCCAAGCCGCTAGCGGGTCTTACACCGGGGAGCTGTTTTTT.

The chain carries TRBV4-1 and TRBJ1-3, with TRBD1 identical over 7 bases. The J segment lost 4 bases and the V segment lost 4 bases, leaving 10 bases of the junction unmatched. This CDR3 is 16 amino acids long. Germline lookup yields CDR1 MGHRA and CDR2 YSYEKL. The CDR3 is CASSRTLQGLGNTIYF. CDR3 in DNA: TGCGCCAGCAGCCGCACCCTACAGGGGTTGGGAAACACCATATATTTT.

The chain links TRBV2 to TRBJ1-2, with D possibly being TRBD1 (6 bases). Trimming stripped 1 base from V and 8 bases from J, with 14 bases between. This CDR3 region has 14 residues. The germline V gene has CDR1 SNHLY and CDR2 FYNNEI. DNA for the CDR3: TGTGCCAGCAGTGAAGTTATCCAGGGGAAAGGCTACACCTTC. Protein: CASSEVIQGKGYTF.

The chain carries TRBV2 and TRBJ1-5, with D maybe TRBD1 (5 bases). The V end was cut by 2 bases, the J end by 9 bases, with 8 bases between. CDR3 length: 12 amino acids. Germline CDR1 SNHLY, CDR2 FYNNEI. CDR3 in amino acids: CASSERGRPQHF. The CDR3 DNA reads as TGTGCCAGCAGTGAAAGGGGTCGGCCCCAGCATTTT.